One sample yielded the 4 T cell receptor beta chains listed below, sequenced in a study of blood T cell repertoires in COVID-19. Clones were read by immunoSEQ multiplex PCR, and TCRdb kept only the in-frame ones, dropping some. The sample has 410,000 or so clones, approximately 90% seen once. Input material: peripheral blood. These receptors were collected from a woman in her thirties with active or convalescent COVID-19.

This clone turned up a few times. This chain joins TRBV14 and TRBJ1-5, with 7 bases aligning to TRBD1. The CDR3 extends over 15 amino acids. Per the germline V gene, CDR1 is SGHDN and CDR2 is FVKESK. V lost 1 base, J lost 5 bases, and 5 bases stayed unmatched. CDR3 protein: CASSQAGGSDQPQHF. CDR3 bases: TGTGCCAGCAGCCAAGCAGGGGGGAGCGATCAGCCCCAGCATTTT.

The chain has TRBV7-9 and TRBJ1-5, with 9 bases aligning to TRBD1. This CDR3 has 14 amino acids. From germline, CDR1 is SEHNR and CDR2 FQNEAQ (reference sequence). V shed 6 bases, J shed 4 bases, and the junction held 4 bases outside the gene matches. The CDR3 loop is CASSAGQGNQPQHF. Here the CDR3 DNA reads TGTGCCAGCAGTGCCGGACAGGGGAATCAGCCCCAGCATTTT.

The chain couples TRBV5-5 to TRBJ2-7, with D possibly matching TRBD2 (6 bases). Per germline, CDR1 SGHKS and CDR2 YYEKEE (reference sequence). Trimming removed 4 bases from V and 2 bases from J, with 16 bases in between. This CDR3 region has 15 residues. The CDR3 sequence is CASSRQPPGAYEQYF. As DNA, the CDR3 is TGTGCCAGCAGCCGACAGCCTCCGGGAGCCTACGAGCAGTACTTC.

The CDR3 sequence: CASGGGVNQPQHF. CDR3 nucleotides: TGTGCCAGCGGAGGCGGTGTCAATCAGCCCCAGCATTTT. The chain employs TRBV6-5 and TRBJ1-5; D not resolved. Germline loops: CDR1 MNHEY, CDR2 SVGAGI. The V end was cut by 8 bases, the J end by 3 bases, with 11 bases between. This CDR3 contains 13 residues.